These T cell receptor beta chains were read from a single sample in a study of blood T cell repertoires in COVID-19. The data were produced by immunoSEQ multiplex PCR, yet TCRdb's version contains in-frame clones alone and is incomplete. The repertoire consists of 90,000 to 95,000 clones, with about 90% occurring once and the leading ten covering about 8%. Sequencing was carried out using peripheral blood. The receptors here all came from a woman in her 70s with acute or convalescent COVID-19. The conserved cysteine and the conserved F or W are not part of the CDR3 here.

CDR3: ASSTGTGPGELF
J: TRBJ2-2
V: TRBV5-1

CDR3: ASSLYRETSYEQY
J: TRBJ2-7
V: TRBV27

CDR3: ASRGTVTNTGELF
J: TRBJ2-2
V: TRBV6-5

CDR3: ASKTTGTGAYEQY
J: TRBJ2-7
V: TRBV6-5

CDR3: ASMEDNEQF
J: TRBJ2-1
V: TRBV28

CDR3: ASSQTGDILQETQY
J: TRBJ2-5
V: TRBV18

CDR3: ASSQSYRGGANEKLF
J: TRBJ1-4
V: TRBV4-2

CDR3: ASSLWSSSYQETQY
J: TRBJ2-5
V: TRBV5-5

CDR3: ASDSGRQGGNEQF
J: TRBJ2-1
V: TRBV7-9

CDR3: ASSLQRHSNQPQH
J: TRBJ1-5
V: TRBV7-8

CDR3: ASSGTGRPYT
J: TRBJ1-2
V: TRBV12-3/TRBV12-4

CDR3: ASSRGVGTSNYGYT
J: TRBJ1-2
V: TRBV5-4

CDR3: ASSQGGAGELF
J: TRBJ2-2
V: TRBV3-1/TRBV3-2

CDR3: ASSLLPGQAYEQY
J: TRBJ2-7
V: TRBV28

CDR3: ASSLRSGRNSEQY
J: TRBJ2-7
V: TRBV7-9

CDR3: ASSESTGQHTEAF
J: TRBJ1-1
V: TRBV10-1

CDR3: ATSRGSGNTIY
J: TRBJ1-3
V: TRBV2

CDR3: ASSSPFSSYNSPLH
J: TRBJ1-6
V: TRBV6-6

CDR3: ATSSHPPGLAGAGSLY
J: TRBJ2-7
V: TRBV15

CDR3: ASSVGQGNYGYT
J: TRBJ1-2
V: TRBV9

CDR3: ASSQQGGQVYEQY
J: TRBJ2-7
V: TRBV4-1

CDR3: ASSHPGSSYNEQF
J: TRBJ2-1
V: TRBV11-2

CDR3: ASSSDRGRQETQY
J: TRBJ2-5
V: TRBV5-4

CDR3: ASRSRGSGNTIY
J: TRBJ1-3
V: TRBV5-6

CDR3: ASSQIDRVYGYT
J: TRBJ1-2
V: TRBV14

CDR3: ASSPTQNTEAF
J: TRBJ1-1
V: TRBV18

CDR3: ASSSLAGGSYEQY
J: TRBJ2-7
V: TRBV6-5

CDR3: ASSVNRQDNQPQH
J: TRBJ1-5
V: TRBV9

CDR3: ASSFTGTYEQY
J: TRBJ2-7
V: TRBV7-2

CDR3: ASSQAPGQGYEQF
J: TRBJ2-1
V: TRBV3-1/TRBV3-2

CDR3: ASTKTGTYEQY
J: TRBJ2-7
V: TRBV2